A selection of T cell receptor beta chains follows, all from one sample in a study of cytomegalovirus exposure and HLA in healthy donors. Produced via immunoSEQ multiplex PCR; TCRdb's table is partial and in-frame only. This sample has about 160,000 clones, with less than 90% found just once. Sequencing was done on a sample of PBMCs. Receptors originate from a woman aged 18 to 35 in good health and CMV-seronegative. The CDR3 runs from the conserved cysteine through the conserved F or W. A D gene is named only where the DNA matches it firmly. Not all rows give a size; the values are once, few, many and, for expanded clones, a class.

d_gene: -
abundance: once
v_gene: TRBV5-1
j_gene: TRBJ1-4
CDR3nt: TGCGCCAGCAGCTTCTCACAGGGCCCTAATGAAAAACTGTTTTTT
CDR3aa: CASSFSQGPNEKLFF

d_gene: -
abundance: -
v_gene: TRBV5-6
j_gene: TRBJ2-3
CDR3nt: TGTGCCAGCAGCTCGTCTAGCGAGACAGATACGCAGTATTTT
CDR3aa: CASSSSSETDTQYF

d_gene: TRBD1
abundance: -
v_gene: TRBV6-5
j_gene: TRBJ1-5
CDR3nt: TGTGCCAGCAGCCGAGGACAGGGGGGTCAGCCCCAGCATTTT
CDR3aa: CASSRGQGGQPQHF

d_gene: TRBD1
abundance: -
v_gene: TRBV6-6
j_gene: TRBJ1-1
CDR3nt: TGTGCCAGCAGTTACTACAGGGGAATGAACACTGAAGCTTTCTTT
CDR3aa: CASSYYRGMNTEAFF

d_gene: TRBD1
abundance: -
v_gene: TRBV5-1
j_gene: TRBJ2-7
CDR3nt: TGCGCCAGCAGCTCGGGCGGACAGGGAAGCGGGCAGTACTTC
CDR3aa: CASSSGGQGSGQYF

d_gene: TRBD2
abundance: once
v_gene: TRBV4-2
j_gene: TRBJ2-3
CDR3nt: TGTGCCAGCAGCCACGAACTAGCGGGGGGTCCTAGCACAGATACGCAGTATTTT
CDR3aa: CASSHELAGGPSTDTQYF

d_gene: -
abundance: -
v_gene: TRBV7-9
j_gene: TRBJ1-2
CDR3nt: TGTGCCAGCAGCCATGCCGGACAGAACTATGGCTACACCTTC
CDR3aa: CASSHAGQNYGYTF

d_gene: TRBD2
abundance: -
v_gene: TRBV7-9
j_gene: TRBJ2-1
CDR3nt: TGTGCCAGCAGCATCAGACTAGCGGGGGGCGACAACTCCTACAATGAGCAGTTCTTC
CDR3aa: CASSIRLAGGDNSYNEQFF

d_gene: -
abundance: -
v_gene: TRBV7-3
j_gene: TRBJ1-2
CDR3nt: TGTGCCAGCAGCTTACTCGGGACAAAAGGCTACACCTTC
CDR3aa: CASSLLGTKGYTF

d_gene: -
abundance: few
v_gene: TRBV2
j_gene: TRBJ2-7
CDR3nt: TGTGCCAGCTTCCAGGGGTTTGGAGAGCAGTACTTC
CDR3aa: CASFQGFGEQYF

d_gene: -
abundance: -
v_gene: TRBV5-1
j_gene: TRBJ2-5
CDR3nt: TGCGCCAGCAGCGGATACCCCGGGAACCAAGAGACCCAGTACTTC
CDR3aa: CASSGYPGNQETQYF

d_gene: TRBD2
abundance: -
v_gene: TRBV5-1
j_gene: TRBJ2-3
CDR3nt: TGCGCCAGCAGAGGAAAGCGGGGGAGCACAGATACGCAGTATTTT
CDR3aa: CASRGKRGSTDTQYF

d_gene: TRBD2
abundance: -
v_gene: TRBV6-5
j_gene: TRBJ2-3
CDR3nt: TGTGCCAGCAGTTTACTAGCGGGACGGGCAGATACGCAGTATTTT
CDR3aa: CASSLLAGRADTQYF

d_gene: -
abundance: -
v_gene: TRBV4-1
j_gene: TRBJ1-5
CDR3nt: TGCGCCAGCAGCCAACGAGATAGCAATCAGCCCCAGCATTTT
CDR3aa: CASSQRDSNQPQHF

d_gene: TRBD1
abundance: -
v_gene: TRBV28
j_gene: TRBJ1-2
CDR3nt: TGTGCCAGCACACAGGGACAGGGGAAGGGTGGCTACACCTTC
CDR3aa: CASTQGQGKGGYTF

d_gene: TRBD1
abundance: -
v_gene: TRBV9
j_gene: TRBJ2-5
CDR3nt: TGTGCCAGCAGCCCCTTGACAGGGAGAGAGACCCAGTACTTC
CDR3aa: CASSPLTGRETQYF

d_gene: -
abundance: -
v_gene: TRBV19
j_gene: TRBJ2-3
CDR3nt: TGTGCCACAAGTCCGAGGGCCCGGGATACGCAGTATTTT
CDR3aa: CATSPRARDTQYF

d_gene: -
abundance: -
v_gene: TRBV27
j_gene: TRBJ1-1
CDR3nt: TGTGCCAGCACCGGAGACCTCCAGGGTGAAGCTTTCTTT
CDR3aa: CASTGDLQGEAFF

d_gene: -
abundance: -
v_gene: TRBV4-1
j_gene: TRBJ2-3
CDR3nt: TGCGCCAGCAGCCCACTAGCCTATGCCACAGATACGCAGTATTTT
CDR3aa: CASSPLAYATDTQYF

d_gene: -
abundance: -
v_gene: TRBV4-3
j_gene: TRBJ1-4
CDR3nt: TGCGCCAGCAGCCAAGATTCAGGGATCGGAAAACTGTTTTTT
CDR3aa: CASSQDSGIGKLFF

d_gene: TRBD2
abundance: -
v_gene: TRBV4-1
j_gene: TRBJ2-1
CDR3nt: TGCGCCAGCAGCCCGCCGGGAGGTAGCGGGGGGGCCAATTACAATGAGCAGTTCTTC
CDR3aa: CASSPPGGSGGANYNEQFF

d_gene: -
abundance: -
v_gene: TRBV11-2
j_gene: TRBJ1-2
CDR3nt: TGTGCCAGCAGCGACTCGGACCAGGGGTATGGCTACACCTTC
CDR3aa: CASSDSDQGYGYTF